One T cell receptor (beta chain) is described in this entry. This record comes from a study of T cells in Graves' hyperthyroidism and ophthalmopathy. Amplification of TCR beta CDR3 regions was performed using RNA transcripts as template. HTBI primers drove first-round RT-PCR of the TCR CDR3. TCRdb reanalysed the multiplex PCR reads using MiXCR and keeps one entry per CDR3 protein. The table lists roughly 500,000 distinct CDR3 sequences, approximately 48% of them singletons. Germline V lookup: CDR1 ENHRY, CDR2 SYGVKD. CDR3 size: 16 residues. J gave up 3 bases and V 5 bases, and 9 bases lay outside the gene matches.

The receptor's source is an adult woman with Graves' disease, either hyperthyroidism or ophthalmopathy (not recorded which). The chain has TRBV10-3 and TRBJ1-2; 10 bases match TRBD1. The sample comprised peripheral blood or thyroid tissue (not recorded which). The CDR3 sequence: CAISYTGTGADYGYTF. The DNA of the CDR3 is TGTGCCATCAGTTATACCGGGACAGGGGCCGACTATGGCTACACCTTC.